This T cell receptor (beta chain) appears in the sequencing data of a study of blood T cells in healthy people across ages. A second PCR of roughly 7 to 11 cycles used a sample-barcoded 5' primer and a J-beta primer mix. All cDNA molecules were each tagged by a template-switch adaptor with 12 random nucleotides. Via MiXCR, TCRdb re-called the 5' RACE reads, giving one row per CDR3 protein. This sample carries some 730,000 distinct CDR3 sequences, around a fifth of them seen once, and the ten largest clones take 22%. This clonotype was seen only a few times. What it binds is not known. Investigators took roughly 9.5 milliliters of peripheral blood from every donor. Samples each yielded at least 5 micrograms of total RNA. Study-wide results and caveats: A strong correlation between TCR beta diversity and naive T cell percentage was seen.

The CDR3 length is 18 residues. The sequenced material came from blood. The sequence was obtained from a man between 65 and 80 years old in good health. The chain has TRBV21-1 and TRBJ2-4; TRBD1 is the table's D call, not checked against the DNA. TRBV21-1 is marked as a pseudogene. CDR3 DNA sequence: TGTGCCAGCAGCAAAGCGCTCCCCCCCAAGAGAGCCAAAAACATTCAGCACTTC. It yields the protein CASSKALPPKRAKNIQHF.